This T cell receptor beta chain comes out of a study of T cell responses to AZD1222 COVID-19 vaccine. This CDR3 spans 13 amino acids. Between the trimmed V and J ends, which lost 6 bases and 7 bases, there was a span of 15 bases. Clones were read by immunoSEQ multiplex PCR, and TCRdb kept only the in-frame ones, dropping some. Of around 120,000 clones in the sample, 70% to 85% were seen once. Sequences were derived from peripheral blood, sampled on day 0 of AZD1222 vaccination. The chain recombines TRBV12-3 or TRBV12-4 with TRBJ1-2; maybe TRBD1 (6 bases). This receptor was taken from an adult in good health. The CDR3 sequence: CASRKKQGSGYTF. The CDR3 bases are TGTGCCAGCAGGAAAAAACAGGGTTCTGGCTACACCTTC.